Following are 14 T cell receptor beta chains from one sample sequenced in a study of technical replicates of blood from several donors. Repertoires were generated with immunoSEQ multiplex PCR, while TCRdb's copy carries only in-frame clones and drops some. In the table there are 70,000 to 95,000 clones, nearly 98% of which are singletons. The sequencing sample was made of T cells isolated from PBMCs. These receptors all come from a human donor in good health.

The chain has TRBV5-4 and TRBJ2-1; 10 nucleotides line up with TRBD2. The CDR3 extends over 15 amino acids. CDR1 and CDR2 from the germline V gene are SGHNT and YYREEE (reference sequence). Losses at the gene ends were 4 bases for V and 5 bases for J; bases not matched to a gene: 6. DNA of the CDR3: TGTGCCAGCAGCATAATAGCGGGAGGAAACAATGAGCAGTTCTTC. This encodes CASSIIAGGNNEQFF.

The chain couples TRBV2 to TRBJ1-1; perhaps TRBD1 as D (5 bases). Germline V gene sequence: CDR1 SNHLY, CDR2 FYNNEI. Trimming stripped 8 bases from V and 1 base from J, with 14 bases between. The length of the CDR3 is 14 residues. The CDR3 DNA follows: TGTGCCAGCTCACCAGGGTTGACGAACACTGAAGCTTTCTTT. The encoded protein is CASSPGLTNTEAFF. Full variable domain (missing parts from reference TRBV2 and TRBJ1-1): EPEVTQTPSHQVTQMGQEVILRCVPISNHLYFYWYRQILGQKVEFLVSFYNNEISEKSEIFDDQFSVERPDGSNFTLKIRSTKLEDSAMYFCASSPGLTNTEAFFGQGTRLTVV.

This chain connects TRBV10-3 to TRBJ2-6; D not certain. CDR1 ENHRY and CDR2 SYGVKD come from the germline V gene. Trimming left V 4 bases short and J 2 bases short, with 6 bases between. The CDR3 contains 14 residues. The CDR3 bases are TGTGCCATCAGTGTCACAGCTGGGGCCAACGTCCTGACTTTC. This gives the protein CAISVTAGANVLTF.

The gene calls are TRBV19 and TRBJ1-6; tentatively, D is TRBD1 (5 bases). V was pared by 4 bases and J by 6 bases, with 13 bases between. CDR1 LNHDA and CDR2 SQIVND come from the germline V gene (reference sequence). The CDR3 length is 15 residues. The CDR3 DNA reads TGTGCCAGTAGTAATCAGGGCGCGATTAATTCACCCCTCCACTTT. This translates into CASSNQGAINSPLHF.

This CDR3 is CASSVRQGAFF. The CDR3, as DNA: TGTGCCAGCAGTGTGCGACAGGGAGCTTTCTTT. The chain is built from TRBV2 and TRBJ1-1; 7 bases are a match to TRBD1. Germline CDR1 SNHLY, CDR2 FYNNEI. The junction had 3 bases not matched to a gene; V was cut back by 4 bases and J by 10 bases. CDR3 length: 11 amino acids. The full variable domain, with the rest looked up from reference TRBV2 and TRBJ1-1, is EPEVTQTPSHQVTQMGQEVILRCVPISNHLYFYWYRQILGQKVEFLVSFYNNEISEKSEIFDDQFSVERPDGSNFTLKIRSTKLEDSAMYFCASSVRQGAFFGQGTRLTVV.

DNA of the CDR3: TGTGCCAGCAGTCTCACAGGGGGACAAGACGAGACCCAGTACTTC. Its translation is CASSLTGGQDETQYF. The V call is TRBV28, the J call TRBJ2-5; TRBD1 matches at 8 bases. CDR3 length: 15 amino acids. The J segment lost 5 bases and the V segment lost 5 bases, leaving 10 bases of the junction unmatched. The germline CDR1 and CDR2 sequences are MDHEN and SYDVKM.

The rearrangement links TRBV6-1 to TRBJ2-6; D is unresolved. The CDR3 length is 13 residues. From germline, CDR1 is MNHNS and CDR2 SASEGT. Deletions cut 6 bases from V and 0 bases from J, with 3 bases between. CDR3 bases: TGTGCCAGCAGCAGCTCTGGGGCCAACGTCCTGACTTTC. Its translation: CASSSSGANVLTF.

CDR3: CASSYGGSEAFF. CDR3 nucleotide sequence: TGTGCCAGCAGTTACGGAGGTTCGGAAGCTTTCTTT. V is TRBV6-5 and J is TRBJ1-1; the D is unclear. Trimming left V 2 bases short and J 8 bases short, with 9 bases between. Germline V gene lookup returns CDR1 MNHEY and CDR2 SVGAGI. The CDR3 has 12 residues.

The chain joins TRBV5-1 to TRBJ2-1, with D perhaps matching TRBD1 (6 bases). V lost 0 bases, J lost 7 bases, and 11 bases lay in between. The CDR3 has 14 residues. CDR1 is SGHRS, CDR2 YFSETQ, per germline. CDR3 loop: CASSLGGQGNEQFF. The CDR3 DNA reads as TGCGCCAGCAGCTTGGGGGGACAAGGGAATGAGCAGTTCTTC.

The chain has TRBV25-1 and TRBJ2-7; D perhaps matches TRBD1 (6 bases). The CDR3 covers 13 residues. Trimming pared 8 bases from V and 5 bases from J, leaving 16 bases between. The germline CDR1 and CDR2 sequences are MGHDK and SYGVNS. The CDR3 nucleotides are TGTGCCAGCGGCTACGACAGGTTCAACGAGCAGTACTTC. As protein: CASGYDRFNEQYF.

Here the CDR3 reads CASSPGQGAYEQYF. The CDR3 DNA follows: TGTGCCAGCAGCCCGGGACAGGGCGCGTACGAGCAGTACTTC. The chain carries TRBV11-2 and TRBJ2-7, with TRBD1 matching 9 bases. The trim removed 5 bases at V and 4 bases at J, leaving 6 bases unmatched. CDR3 length equals 14 residues. Germline-derived CDR1 and CDR2 are SGHAT and FQNNGV.

V and J are TRBV9 and TRBJ2-5, with D maybe TRBD2 (6 bases). Trimming took off 7 bases at V and 0 bases at J, with 7 bases between the two ends. In germline, CDR1 is SGDLS, CDR2 YYNGEE. This CDR3 comprises 12 residues. For the CDR3, the DNA is TGTGCCAGCGGGGGGTACCAAGAGACCCAGTACTTC. Its translation is CASGGYQETQYF.

The chain recombines TRBV27 with TRBJ1-1; D possibly corresponds to TRBD1 (6 bases). CDR1 is MNHEY, CDR2 SMNVEV, per germline (reference sequence). V lost 6 bases and J 6 bases, leaving 20 bases between the germline ends. The CDR3 consists of 15 residues. For the CDR3, the DNA is TGTGCCAGCAGCTCCTACGAAGGGAGGGGGGCTGAAGCTTTCTTT. It encodes CASSSYEGRGAEAFF.

The chain is built from TRBV28 and TRBJ2-7; 7 bases fit TRBD2. The CDR3 runs to 15 residues. V lost 6 bases to trimming and J lost 2 bases; unmatched junction nucleotides: 10. Per germline, CDR1 MDHEN and CDR2 SYDVKM. The CDR3 nucleotides are TGTGCCAGCAGCCCGACTCGTCGGGGGGCCTACGAGCAGTACTTC. The encoded protein is CASSPTRRGAYEQYF.